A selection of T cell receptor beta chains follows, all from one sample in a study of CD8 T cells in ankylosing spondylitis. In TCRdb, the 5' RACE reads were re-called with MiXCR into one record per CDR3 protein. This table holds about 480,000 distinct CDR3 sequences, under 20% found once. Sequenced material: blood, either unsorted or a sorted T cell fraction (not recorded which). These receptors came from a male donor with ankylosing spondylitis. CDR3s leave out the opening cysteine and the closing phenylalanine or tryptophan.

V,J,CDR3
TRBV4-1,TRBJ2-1,ASSPHRQGGSNEQF
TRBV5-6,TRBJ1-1,ASSLGWGDTEAF
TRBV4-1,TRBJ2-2,ASSQTGRGRHTGELF
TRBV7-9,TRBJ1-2,ASSLSAQSYT
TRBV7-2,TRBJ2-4,ASSLGWQGNIQY
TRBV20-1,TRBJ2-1,SARKGVEQF
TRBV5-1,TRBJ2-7,ASSFMDRNSYEQY
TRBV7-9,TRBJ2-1,ASSPRGQVQNEQF
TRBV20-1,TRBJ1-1,SATGGLGDTEAF
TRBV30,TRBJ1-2,AWREPGTHGYT
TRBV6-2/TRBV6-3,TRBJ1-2,ASSQGPASYGYT
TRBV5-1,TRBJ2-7,ASSLPSNEQY
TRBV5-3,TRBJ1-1,ARVARGAEGEAF
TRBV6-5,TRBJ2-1,ASSWASGAPYNEQF
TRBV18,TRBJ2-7,ASSPTQASEQY
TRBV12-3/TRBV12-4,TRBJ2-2,ASRLTGELF
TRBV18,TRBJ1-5,ASSPGTGDQPQH
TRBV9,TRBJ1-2,ASSSSRGDSYYGYT
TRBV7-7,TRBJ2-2,ASSPQGFGELF
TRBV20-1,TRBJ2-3,SASRLAGGPNTQY
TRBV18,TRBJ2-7,ASSPALTADYEQY
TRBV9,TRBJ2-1,ASSVGGGNQF
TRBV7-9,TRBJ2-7,ASSSRDRDSKQY
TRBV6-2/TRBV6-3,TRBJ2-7,ASRSASSGRGYEQY
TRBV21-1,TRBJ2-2,ASSKARERGTGELF
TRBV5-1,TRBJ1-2,ASSLGTEVYGYT
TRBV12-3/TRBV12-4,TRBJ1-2,ASSSGRGSYGYT
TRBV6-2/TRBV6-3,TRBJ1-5,ASSHRDSWNPPQH
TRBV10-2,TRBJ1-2,ASSAEQNYGYT
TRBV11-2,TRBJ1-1,ASSLQGYTEAF
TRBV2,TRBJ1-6,ARGAGYNSPLH
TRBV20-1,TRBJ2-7,SARGQQGYEQY
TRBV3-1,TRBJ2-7,ATPLPKEIYEQY
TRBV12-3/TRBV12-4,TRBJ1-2,ASSLGGATDATRGYT
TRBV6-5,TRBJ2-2,ASGGLAGELF
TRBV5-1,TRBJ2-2,ASSLAELSGELF
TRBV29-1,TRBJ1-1,SVEDGAGGVQGGAF
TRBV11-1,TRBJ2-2,ASSTGLAGLTGELF
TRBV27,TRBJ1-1,ASRGRGAFEAF
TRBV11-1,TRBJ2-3,ASSSKSSVTDTQY
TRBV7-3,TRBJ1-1,ASSLGGTGTEAF
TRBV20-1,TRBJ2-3,SARADTQY
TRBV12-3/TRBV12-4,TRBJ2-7,ASSFVGTARRGEQY
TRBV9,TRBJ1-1,ASSVIGEGTEAF